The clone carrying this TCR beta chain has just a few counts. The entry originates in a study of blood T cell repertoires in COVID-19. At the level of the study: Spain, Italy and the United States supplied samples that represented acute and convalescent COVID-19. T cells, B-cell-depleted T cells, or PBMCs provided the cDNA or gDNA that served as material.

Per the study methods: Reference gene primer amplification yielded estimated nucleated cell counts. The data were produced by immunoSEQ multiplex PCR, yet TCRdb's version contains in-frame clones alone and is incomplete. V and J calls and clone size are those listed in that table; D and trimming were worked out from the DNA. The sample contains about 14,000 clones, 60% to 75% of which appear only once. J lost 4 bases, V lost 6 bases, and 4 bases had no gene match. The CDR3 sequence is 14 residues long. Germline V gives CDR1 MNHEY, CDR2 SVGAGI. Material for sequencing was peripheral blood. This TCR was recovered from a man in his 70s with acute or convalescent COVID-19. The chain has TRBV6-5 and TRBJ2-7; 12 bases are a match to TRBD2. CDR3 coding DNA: TGTGCCAGCAGACCGGGACTAGCGGGTTACGAGCAGTACTTC. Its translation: CASRPGLAGYEQYF.